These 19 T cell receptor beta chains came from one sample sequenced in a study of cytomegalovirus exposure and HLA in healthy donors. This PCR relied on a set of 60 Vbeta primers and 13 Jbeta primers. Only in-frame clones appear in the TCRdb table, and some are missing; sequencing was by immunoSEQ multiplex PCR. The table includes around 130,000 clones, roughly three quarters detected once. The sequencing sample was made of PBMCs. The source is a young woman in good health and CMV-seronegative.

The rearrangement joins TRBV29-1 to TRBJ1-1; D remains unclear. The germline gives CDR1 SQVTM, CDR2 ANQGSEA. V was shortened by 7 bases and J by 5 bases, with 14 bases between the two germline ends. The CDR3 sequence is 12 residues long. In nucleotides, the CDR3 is TGCAGCGGGGGAGATCCCCGGACTGAAGCTTTCTTT. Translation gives CSGGDPRTEAFF.

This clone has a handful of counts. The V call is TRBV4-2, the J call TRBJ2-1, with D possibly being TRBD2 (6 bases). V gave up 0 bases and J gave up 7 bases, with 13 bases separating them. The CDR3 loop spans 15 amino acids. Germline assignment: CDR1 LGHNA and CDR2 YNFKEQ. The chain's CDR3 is CASSQDSGAGNEQFF. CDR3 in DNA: TGTGCCAGCAGCCAAGATTCGGGAGCCGGTAATGAGCAGTTCTTC.

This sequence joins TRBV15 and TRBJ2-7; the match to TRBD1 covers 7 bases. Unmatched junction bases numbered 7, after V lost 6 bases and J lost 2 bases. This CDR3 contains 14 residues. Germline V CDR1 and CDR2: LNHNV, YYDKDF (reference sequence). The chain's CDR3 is CATRAGDRAYEQYF. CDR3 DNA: TGTGCCACCAGGGCCGGGGACAGAGCCTACGAGCAGTACTTC.

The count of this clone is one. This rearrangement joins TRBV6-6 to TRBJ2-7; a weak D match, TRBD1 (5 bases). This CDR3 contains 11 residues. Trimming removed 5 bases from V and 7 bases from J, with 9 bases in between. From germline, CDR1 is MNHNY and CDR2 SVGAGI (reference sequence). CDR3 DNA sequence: TGTGCCAGCAGTCTTCAGGGAGAGCAGTACTTC. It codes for CASSLQGEQYF.

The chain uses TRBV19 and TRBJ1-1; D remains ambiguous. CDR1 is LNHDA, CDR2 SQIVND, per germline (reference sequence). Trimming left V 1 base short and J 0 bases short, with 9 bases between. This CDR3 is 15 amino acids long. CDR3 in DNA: TGTGCCAGTAGTATAGGATCCCAGGTGAACACTGAAGCTTTCTTT. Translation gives CASSIGSQVNTEAFF.

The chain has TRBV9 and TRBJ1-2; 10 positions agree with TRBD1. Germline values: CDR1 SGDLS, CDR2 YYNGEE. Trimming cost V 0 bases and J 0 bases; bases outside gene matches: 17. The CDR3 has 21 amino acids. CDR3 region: CASSVGGSGQGLPRANYGYTF. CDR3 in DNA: TGTGCCAGCAGCGTAGGTGGGTCGGGACAGGGGTTACCCCGAGCTAACTATGGCTACACCTTC.

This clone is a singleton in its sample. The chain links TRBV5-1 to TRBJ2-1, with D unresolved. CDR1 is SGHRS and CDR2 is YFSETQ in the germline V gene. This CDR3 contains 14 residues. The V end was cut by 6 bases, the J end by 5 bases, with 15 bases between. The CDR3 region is CASNPSAGDNEQFF. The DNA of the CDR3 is TGCGCCAGCAACCCCTCGGCAGGTGACAATGAGCAGTTCTTC.

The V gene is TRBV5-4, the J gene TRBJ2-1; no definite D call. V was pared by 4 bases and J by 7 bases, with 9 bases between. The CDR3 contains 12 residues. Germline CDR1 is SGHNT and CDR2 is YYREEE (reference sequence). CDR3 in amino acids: CASSLDGNEQFF. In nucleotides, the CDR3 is TGTGCCAGCAGCCTAGACGGTAATGAGCAGTTCTTC.

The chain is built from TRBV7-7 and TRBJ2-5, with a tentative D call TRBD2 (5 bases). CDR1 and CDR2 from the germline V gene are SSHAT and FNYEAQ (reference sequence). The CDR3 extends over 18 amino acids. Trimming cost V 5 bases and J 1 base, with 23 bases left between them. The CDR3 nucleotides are TGTGCCAGCAGCCCCCCTGACTACGCGAATCCCCCCCAAGAGACCCAGTACTTC. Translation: CASSPPDYANPPQETQYF.

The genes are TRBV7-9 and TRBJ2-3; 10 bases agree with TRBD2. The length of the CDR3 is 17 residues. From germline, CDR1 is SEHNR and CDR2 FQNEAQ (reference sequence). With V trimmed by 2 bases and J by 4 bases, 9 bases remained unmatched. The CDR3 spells CASSLSGTSDIADTQYF. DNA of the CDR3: TGTGCCAGCAGCTTATCCGGGACTAGCGATATAGCAGATACGCAGTATTTT. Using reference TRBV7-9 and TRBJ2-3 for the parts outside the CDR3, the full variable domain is DTGVSQNPRHKITKRGQNVTFRCDPISEHNRLYWYRQTLGQGPEFLTYFQNEAQLEKSRLLSDRFSAERPKGSFSTLEIQRTEQGDSAMYLCASSLSGTSDIADTQYFGPGTRLTVL.

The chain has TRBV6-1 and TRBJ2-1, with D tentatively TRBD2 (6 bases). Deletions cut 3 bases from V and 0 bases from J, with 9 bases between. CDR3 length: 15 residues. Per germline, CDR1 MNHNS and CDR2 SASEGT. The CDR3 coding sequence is TGTGCCAGCAGTGACGGGACTTCCTCCTACAATGAGCAGTTCTTC. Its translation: CASSDGTSSYNEQFF.

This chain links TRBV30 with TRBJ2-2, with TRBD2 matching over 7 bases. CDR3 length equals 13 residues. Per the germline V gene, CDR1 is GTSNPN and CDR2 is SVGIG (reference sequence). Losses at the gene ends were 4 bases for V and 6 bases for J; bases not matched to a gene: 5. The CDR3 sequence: CAWIWGGAGELFF. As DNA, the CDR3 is TGTGCCTGGATCTGGGGAGGGGCCGGGGAGCTGTTTTTT.

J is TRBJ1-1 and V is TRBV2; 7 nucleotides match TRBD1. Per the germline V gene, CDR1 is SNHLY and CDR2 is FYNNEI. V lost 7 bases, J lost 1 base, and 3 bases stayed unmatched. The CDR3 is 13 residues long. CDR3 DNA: TGTGCCAGCAAAGACAGGGAGAACACTGAAGCTTTCTTT. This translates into CASKDRENTEAFF.

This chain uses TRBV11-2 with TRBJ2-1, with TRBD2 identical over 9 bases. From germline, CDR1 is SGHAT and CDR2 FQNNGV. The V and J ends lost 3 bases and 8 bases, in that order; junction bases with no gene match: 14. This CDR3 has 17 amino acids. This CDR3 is CASSFHSILAGTDEQFF. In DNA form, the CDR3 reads TGTGCCAGCAGCTTTCACAGTATCCTAGCGGGAACCGATGAGCAGTTCTTC.

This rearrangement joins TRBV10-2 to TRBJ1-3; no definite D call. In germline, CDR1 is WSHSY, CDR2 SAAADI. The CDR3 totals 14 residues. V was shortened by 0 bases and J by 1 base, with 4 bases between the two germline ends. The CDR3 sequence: CASSESTSGNTIYF. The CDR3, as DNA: TGCGCCAGCAGTGAGTCGACTTCTGGAAACACCATATATTTT.

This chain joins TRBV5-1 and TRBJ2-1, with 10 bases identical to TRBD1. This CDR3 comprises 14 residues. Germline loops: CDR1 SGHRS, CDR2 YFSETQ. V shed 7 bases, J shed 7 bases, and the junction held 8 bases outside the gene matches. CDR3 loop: CASALTGGVNEQFF. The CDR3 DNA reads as TGCGCCAGCGCCTTGACAGGGGGCGTGAATGAGCAGTTCTTC.

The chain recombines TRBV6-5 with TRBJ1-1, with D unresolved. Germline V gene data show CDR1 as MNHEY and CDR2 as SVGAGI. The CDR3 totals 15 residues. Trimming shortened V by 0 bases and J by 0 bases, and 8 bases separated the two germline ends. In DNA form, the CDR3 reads TGTGCCAGCAGTTACTCGAGACTGGTGAACACTGAAGCTTTCTTT. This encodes CASSYSRLVNTEAFF.

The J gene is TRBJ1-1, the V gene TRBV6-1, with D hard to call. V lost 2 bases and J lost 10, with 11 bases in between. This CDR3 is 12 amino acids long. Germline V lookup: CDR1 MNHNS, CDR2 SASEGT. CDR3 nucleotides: TGTGCCAGCAGTGAATTGAGGATCGGAGCTTTCTTT. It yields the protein CASSELRIGAFF.

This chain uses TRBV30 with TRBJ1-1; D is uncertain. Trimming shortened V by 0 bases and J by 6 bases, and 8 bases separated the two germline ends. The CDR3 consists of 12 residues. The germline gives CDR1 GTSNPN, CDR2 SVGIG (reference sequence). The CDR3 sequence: CAWSVPRAEAFF. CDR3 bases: TGTGCCTGGAGTGTACCCCGAGCTGAAGCTTTCTTT.